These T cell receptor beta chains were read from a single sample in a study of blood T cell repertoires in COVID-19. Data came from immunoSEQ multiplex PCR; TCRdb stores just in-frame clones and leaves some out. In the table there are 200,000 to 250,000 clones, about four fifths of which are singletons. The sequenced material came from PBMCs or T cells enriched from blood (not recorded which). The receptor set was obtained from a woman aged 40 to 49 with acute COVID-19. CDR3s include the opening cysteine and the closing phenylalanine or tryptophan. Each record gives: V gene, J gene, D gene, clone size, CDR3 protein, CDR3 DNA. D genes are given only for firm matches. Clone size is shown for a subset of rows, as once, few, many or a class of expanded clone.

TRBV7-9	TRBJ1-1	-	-	CASRPPRELSGDTEAFF	TGTGCCAGCAGGCCTCCGAGGGAATTAAGTGGGGACACTGAAGCTTTCTTT
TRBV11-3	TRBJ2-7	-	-	CASSLGRGASYEQYF	TGTGCCAGCAGCTTAGGGCGAGGAGCCTCCTACGAGCAGTACTTC
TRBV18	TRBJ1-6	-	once	CASSLNPTGLGVNSPLHF	TGTGCCAGCTCACTTAATCCGACAGGCCTCGGGGTTAATTCACCCCTCCACTTT
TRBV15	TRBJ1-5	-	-	CATSRDRYENQPQHF	TGTGCCACCAGCAGAGATCGGTACGAGAATCAGCCCCAGCATTTT
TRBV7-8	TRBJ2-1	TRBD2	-	CASSLARLAGYNEQFF	TGTGCCAGCAGCTTAGCCCGGCTAGCGGGCTACAATGAGCAGTTCTTC
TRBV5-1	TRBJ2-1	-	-	CASSLASQGIHNEQFF	TGCGCCAGCAGCTTGGCCTCTCAGGGGATCCACAATGAGCAGTTCTTC
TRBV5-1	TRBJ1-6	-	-	CASSLNRDSPLHF	TGCGCCAGCAGCTTGAACAGGGATTCACCCCTCCACTTT
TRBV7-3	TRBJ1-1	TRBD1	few	CASSWVRGVDTEAFF	TGTGCCAGCAGCTGGGTCAGGGGGGTGGACACTGAAGCTTTCTTT
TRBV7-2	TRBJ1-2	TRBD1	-	CASSLAPSLGRDRTSSDYGYTF	TGTGCCAGCAGCTTAGCCCCCTCTCTCGGGCGGGACAGGACTTCTTCGGACTATGGCTACACCTTC
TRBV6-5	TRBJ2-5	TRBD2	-	CASSYLAGDQETQYF	TGTGCCAGCAGTTACTTGGCGGGGGACCAAGAGACCCAGTACTTC
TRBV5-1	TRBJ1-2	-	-	CASGEGHANYGYTF	TGCGCCAGTGGGGAGGGGCACGCAAACTATGGCTACACCTTC
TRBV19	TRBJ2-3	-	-	CASSPSTREDTQYF	TGTGCCAGTAGTCCTTCGACTAGGGAGGATACGCAGTATTTT
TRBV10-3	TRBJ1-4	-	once	CAISEGKNEKLFF	TGTGCCATCAGTGAGGGCAAGAATGAAAAACTGTTTTTT
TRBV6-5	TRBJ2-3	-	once	CASRGNRVADTQYF	TGTGCCAGCAGAGGGAACAGGGTTGCGGATACGCAGTATTTT
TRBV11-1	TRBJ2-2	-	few	CASSLIANTGELFF	TGTGCCAGCAGCTTAATCGCGAACACCGGGGAGCTGTTTTTT
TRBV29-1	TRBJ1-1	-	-	CSGEEVSEAFF	TGCAGCGGGGAGGAGGTCTCTGAAGCTTTCTTT
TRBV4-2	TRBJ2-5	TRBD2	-	CASSQEATSGSKETQYF	TGTGCCAGCAGCCAAGAGGCCACTAGCGGGAGTAAAGAGACCCAGTACTTC
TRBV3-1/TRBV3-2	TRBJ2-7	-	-	CASSQRGGAGEQYF	TGTGCCAGCAGCCAAAGGGGCGGGGCTGGCGAGCAGTACTTC
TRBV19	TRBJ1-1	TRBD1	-	CASRMTGGGNTEAFF	TGTGCCAGTAGGATGACAGGGGGCGGGAACACTGAAGCTTTCTTT
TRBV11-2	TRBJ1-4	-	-	CASSTPEGGNEKLFF	TGTGCCAGCAGCACCCCAGAGGGGGGGAATGAAAAACTGTTTTTT
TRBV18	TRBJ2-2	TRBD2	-	CASSLSVVAGGLYTGELFF	TGTGCCAGCTCACTCAGTGTGGTAGCGGGAGGACTATACACCGGGGAGCTGTTTTTT
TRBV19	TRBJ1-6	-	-	CASSIVRGLNNSPLHF	TGTGCCAGTAGTATAGTCAGGGGCCTCAATAATTCACCCCTCCACTTT
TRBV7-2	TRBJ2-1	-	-	CASSFQDRHNEQFF	TGTGCCAGCAGCTTTCAGGACAGACACAATGAGCAGTTCTTC
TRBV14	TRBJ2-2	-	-	CASSQVPYTGELFF	TGTGCCAGCAGCCAAGTTCCCTACACCGGGGAGCTGTTTTTT
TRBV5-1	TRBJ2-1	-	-	CASSFGGREAGEQFF	TGCGCCAGCAGCTTTGGGGGCCGGGAAGCTGGTGAGCAGTTCTTC
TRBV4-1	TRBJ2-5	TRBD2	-	CASSQEGTSGNQETQYF	TGCGCCAGCAGCCAAGAGGGGACTAGCGGGAACCAAGAGACCCAGTACTTC